Sequencing of this TCR beta chain was carried out in a study of identical twins. Findings and caveats of the study: The authors noted that invariant MAIT and iNKT cells could partly confound zero-insertion analyses. Twin-shared out-of-frame alpha sequences showed excess low generation probability. Conclusions leaned on cross-sectional statistical analysis and did not track the same donors over time.

On this clonotype: The antigen remains unidentified.

The CDR3 has 16 amino acids. The germline CDR1 and CDR2 sequences are LNHNV and YYDKDF (reference sequence). V lost 1 base to trimming and J lost 2 bases, with 15 bases between them. Via MiXCR, TCRdb re-called the 5' RACE reads, giving one row per CDR3 protein. This table holds some 590,000 distinct CDR3 sequences, 9% to 10% found once. These data also formed part of another study, on yellow fever vaccine responses in identical twins.

The chain combines TRBV15 with TRBJ2-7, with D possibly being TRBD2 (6 bases). The specimen sequenced was PBMCs. This receptor was obtained from a woman aged 18 to 35 in good health. The CDR3 reads CATSRALRDGTYEQYF. For the CDR3, the DNA is TGTGCCACCAGCAGAGCATTGCGGGACGGTACCTACGAGCAGTACTTC. The full variable domain, its missing parts supplied by reference TRBV15 and TRBJ2-7, is DAMVIQNPRYQVTQFGKPVTLSCSQTLNHNVMYWYQQKSSQAPKLLFHYYDKDFNNEADTPDNFQSRRPNTSFCFLDIRSPGLGDTAMYLCATSRALRDGTYEQYFGPGTRLTVT.